This T cell receptor (beta chain) was recovered during a study of blood T cell repertoires in COVID-19. Study-wide context: Acute-phase and convalescent COVID-19 samples originated in the United States, Italy and Spain. Sample material is recorded as cDNA or gDNA derived from T cells, B-cell-depleted T cells, or PBMCs.

TCRdb's copy holds only in-frame clones and misses some; the assay was immunoSEQ multiplex PCR. The sample has 250,000 to 300,000 clones; approximately 82% are singletons. J gave up 2 bases and V 5 bases, and 6 bases lay outside the gene matches. Germline-derived CDR1 and CDR2 are SGHNT and YENEEA. This CDR3 has 14 residues. Study members were between 18 and 89 years old and lived in some 22 US regions. Individuals in the exposed group had encountered a COVID-19 case within 2 weeks preceding study entry. The genes are TRBV11-3 and TRBJ2-7, with 7 bases that match TRBD2. Sequences were obtained from PBMCs or T cells enriched from blood (not recorded which). This TCR came from a man in his forties who had been exposed to COVID-19. The CDR3 DNA is TGTGCCAGCAGCAAAACGGGAGGCACCTACGAGCAGTACTTC. Its protein is CASSKTGGTYEQYF.